Listed here are 18 T cell receptor beta chains from one sample, sequenced in a study of blood T cell repertoires in COVID-19. TCRdb's copy holds only in-frame clones and misses some; the assay was immunoSEQ multiplex PCR. The sample holds about 200,000 clones, around 82% seen once. Sequenced: PBMCs or T cells enriched from blood (not recorded which). The receptor source for this set is a middle-aged man who had recovered from COVID-19.

The rearrangement joins TRBV7-6 to TRBJ2-4; the match to TRBD1 covers 7 bases. Trimming at V came to 1 base and at J to 8 bases, leaving 8 bases not matched to a gene. In germline, CDR1 is SGHVS, CDR2 FNYEAQ. There are 15 residues in the CDR3. The CDR3 region has the DNA TGTGCCAGCAGCTTAGAGCCCGACAGGGCAGACATTCAGTACTTC. It codes for CASSLEPDRADIQYF.

The count of this clone is one. V is TRBV5-5 and J is TRBJ1-6, with D possibly TRBD1 on 6 matching bases. Germline V gene lookup returns CDR1 SGHKS and CDR2 YYEKEE (reference sequence). Deletions cut 2 bases from V and 5 bases from J, with 11 bases between. CDR3 length equals 15 residues. The CDR3 protein is CASSFQTGNNSPLHF. CDR3 bases: TGTGCCAGCAGCTTCCAAACAGGGAATAATTCACCCCTCCACTTT.

The rearrangement joins TRBV7-9 to TRBJ2-5, with 9 bases aligning to TRBD1. The germline V gene has CDR1 SEHNR and CDR2 FQNEAQ (reference sequence). The CDR3 loop spans 15 amino acids. The junction had 6 bases not matched to a gene; V was cut back by 7 bases and J by 0 bases. The CDR3 nucleotides read TGTGCCAGCACCGACCGGGACAGGGACCAAGAGACCCAGTACTTC. Amino acid sequence: CASTDRDRDQETQYF.

The chain recombines TRBV10-3 with TRBJ1-1; 8 bases fit TRBD1. Germline-derived CDR1 and CDR2 are ENHRY and SYGVKD. V was pared by 3 bases and J by 1 base, with 1 base of the junction left unmatched. The length of the CDR3 is 14 residues. The CDR3 spells CAISDDRGNTEAFF. The CDR3 DNA sequence: TGTGCCATCAGTGACGACAGGGGGAACACTGAAGCTTTCTTT.

In its sample, this clone was seen a few times. Other DNA sequences in the sample encode the same CDR3. The rearrangement uses TRBV5-8 and TRBJ1-2; 10 positions match TRBD1. Germline assignment: CDR1 SGHTS and CDR2 YDEGEE. The CDR3 covers 15 residues. The V gene end was trimmed by 4 bases and the J gene end by 3 bases; junction bases not matched to a gene: 6. The CDR3 here is CASSPRTGGYYGYTF. CDR3 DNA: TGTGCCAGCAGCCCCAGGACAGGGGGATACTATGGCTACACCTTC.

This chain links TRBV19 with TRBJ1-5; 8 positions match TRBD1. In germline, CDR1 is LNHDA, CDR2 SQIVND (reference sequence). The ends lost 0 bases at V and 5 bases at J; junction bases unmatched: 3. CDR3 length equals 15 residues. The CDR3 is CASSIEGQEYQPQHF. The CDR3 nucleotides are TGTGCCAGTAGTATAGAGGGACAGGAATATCAGCCCCAGCATTTT.

The chain has TRBV6-6 and TRBJ1-1; the match to TRBD1 covers 8 bases. This CDR3 has 15 amino acids. The germline V gene encodes CDR1 MNHNY and CDR2 SVGAGI (reference sequence). The ends lost 0 bases at V and 1 base at J; junction bases unmatched: 1. DNA of the CDR3: TGTGCCAGCAGTTACTCCGGACAGGGGAACACTGAAGCTTTCTTT. Translating it yields CASSYSGQGNTEAFF.

With respect to this clone: Different DNA sequences within this sample yield the same CDR3. The chain employs TRBV28 and TRBJ1-2; 7 bases are a match to TRBD1. Looked up from germline, CDR1 is MDHEN and CDR2 is SYDVKM. There are 13 residues in the CDR3. The V gene end was trimmed by 6 bases and the J gene end by 3 bases; junction bases not matched to a gene: 4. The CDR3 reads CASRPQGYYGYTF. The CDR3 DNA follows: TGTGCCAGCAGGCCACAGGGGTACTATGGCTACACCTTC.

The J gene is TRBJ1-4, the V gene TRBV5-1; no definite D call. The V gene lost 4 bases and the J gene lost 4 bases, with 11 bases spanning the gap. This CDR3 has 14 amino acids. CDR1 is SGHRS and CDR2 is YFSETQ in the germline V gene. CDR3 sequence reads: CASSRTLRNEKLFF. The CDR3 nucleotides read TGCGCCAGCAGCCGGACTCTCCGTAATGAAAAACTGTTTTTT.

V and J are TRBV6-5 and TRBJ1-2, with 8 bases aligning to TRBD1. Germline lookup yields CDR1 MNHEY and CDR2 SVGAGI. The J segment lost 8 bases and the V segment lost 3 bases, leaving 5 bases of the junction unmatched. CDR3 length: 13 residues. CDR3: CASSYGQGGGYTF. DNA of the CDR3: TGTGCCAGCAGTTATGGACAGGGTGGCGGCTACACCTTC.

The chain couples TRBV2 to TRBJ1-5, with 9 bases aligning to TRBD1. CDR3 length: 14 residues. V was clipped by 6 bases and J by 7 bases; unmatched bases: 7. CDR1 and CDR2 from the germline V gene are SNHLY and FYNNEI. The CDR3 is CASSPQGAGQPQHF. The CDR3 coding sequence is TGTGCCAGCAGCCCACAGGGGGCCGGGCAGCCCCAGCATTTT.

The chain joins TRBV7-9 to TRBJ2-1; 9 nucleotides line up with TRBD1. This CDR3 comprises 15 residues. V trimming: 5 bases; J trimming: 6 bases; junction bases outside the gene matches: 8. Germline V lookup: CDR1 SEHNR, CDR2 FQNEAQ (reference sequence). CDR3 sequence: CASSRGQGPSNEQFF. In DNA form, the CDR3 reads TGTGCCAGCAGCCGGGGACAGGGTCCCTCCAATGAGCAGTTCTTC.

This chain uses TRBV5-1 with TRBJ1-5; D may be TRBD1 (5 bases). CDR1 and CDR2 from the germline V gene are SGHRS and YFSETQ. This CDR3 has 15 residues. V was cut by 0 bases and J by 1 base, with 8 bases left in between. CDR3 nucleotide sequence: TGCGCCAGCAGCTTGGATGCAGGGAGCAATCAGCCCCAGCATTTT. Translating gives CASSLDAGSNQPQHF.

The V and J genes are TRBV3-1 (or the pseudogene TRBV3-2) and TRBJ2-7, with TRBD1 matching 8 bases. V was clipped by 4 bases and J by 0 bases; unmatched bases: 5. CDR1 and CDR2 (germline): LGHDT, YNNKEL (reference sequence). The length of the CDR3 is 15 residues. CDR3 DNA: TGTGCCAGCAGCCCTCGGACAGGGAGCTCCTACGAGCAGTACTTC. Amino acid sequence: CASSPRTGSSYEQYF.

This sequence joins TRBV7-9 and TRBJ1-2, with D possibly matching TRBD1 (6 bases). Germline loops: CDR1 SEHNR, CDR2 FQNEAQ (reference sequence). This CDR3 is built from 14 residues. Deletions cut 1 base from V and 7 bases from J, with 13 bases between. CDR3 region: CASSLEGGLGGYTF. Here the CDR3 DNA reads TGTGCCAGCAGCTTAGAGGGGGGGCTCGGTGGCTACACCTTC.

DNA for the CDR3: TGTGCCAGCAGCTCTAGTGGATTAGAGACCCAGTACTTC. Translated, it gives CASSSSGLETQYF. This chain uses TRBV6-5 with TRBJ2-5; no reliable D call. The CDR3 is 13 residues long. Trimming pared 6 bases from V and 4 bases from J, leaving 12 bases between. CDR1 and CDR2 (germline): MNHEY, SVGAGI.

The chain links TRBV7-2 to TRBJ2-7; D is possibly TRBD1 (6 bases). The CDR3 sequence is 14 residues long. With 5 bases removed from V and 4 bases from J, the gap between germline ends came to 15 bases. Germline values: CDR1 SGHTA, CDR2 FQGNSA. The CDR3 sequence is CASSAGTRGYEQYF. CDR3 DNA sequence: TGTGCCAGCAGCGCCGGGACGAGGGGGTACGAGCAGTACTTC.

Only one count was recorded for this clone. The rearrangement uses TRBV5-1 and TRBJ2-5, with a weak D call TRBD2 (5 bases). Deletions cut 4 bases from V and 2 bases from J, with 12 bases between. The CDR3 extends over 14 amino acids. Germline V gives CDR1 SGHRS, CDR2 YFSETQ. CDR3 nucleotide sequence: TGCGCCAGCAGCCCGGGATCCACGCAAGAGACCCAGTACTTC. Its translation is CASSPGSTQETQYF.